The rows below give T cell receptor beta chains drawn from one sample of a study of shared clonotypes between healthy human individuals. Clones were read by immunoSEQ multiplex PCR, and TCRdb kept only the in-frame ones, dropping some. The repertoire includes approximately 2.5 million clones, about 92% of them detected once, and 0.14% sits in the top ten. Specimen: naive CD4+ T cells sorted from blood. Receptors originate from a man between 18 and 35 years old in good health. Both conserved end residues are part of each CDR3. D genes are given only for firm matches. The size entry is marked missing in some rows and otherwise reads once, few, many or a size class.

TGTGCCAGCAGCCAACCTGGTTCGGGGGGCAGTGAAAAACTGTTTTTT	CASSQPGSGGSEKLFF	-	TRBV4-2	TRBJ1-4	-
TGCGCCAGCAGTGATACGGGACTAGCTCAATACGAGCAGTACTTC	CASSDTGLAQYEQYF	TRBD2	TRBV10-2	TRBJ2-7	-
TGCGCCAGCAGCTTGGTAGTCTATCCGGGACCCCACGAGCAGTACTTC	CASSLVVYPGPHEQYF	-	TRBV5-1	TRBJ2-7	-
TGTGCCAGTAGTATTGCCCCGGCCAAAGCAGATACGCAGTATTTT	CASSIAPAKADTQYF	-	TRBV19	TRBJ2-3	-
TGTGCCAGTAGTCTAGGGGTGACAGGGACACTAGAGACCCAGTACTTC	CASSLGVTGTLETQYF	TRBD1	TRBV19	TRBJ2-5	-
TGTGCCAGCTCAAAAGGGGGCGGGAAACAAGAGACCCAGTACTTC	CASSKGGGKQETQYF	-	TRBV19	TRBJ2-5	-
TGTGCCATCTCGCTGTCAGCAGCCTACAATGAGCAGTTCTTC	CAISLSAAYNEQFF	-	TRBV10-3	TRBJ2-1	-
TGTGCCAGCAGCTTAGCGATCACAGATACGCAGTATTTT	CASSLAITDTQYF	-	TRBV7-3	TRBJ2-3	-
TGCAGTGAGGCAGCACAAGAGACCCAGTACTTC	CSEAAQETQYF	-	TRBV20-1	TRBJ2-5	-
TGTGCCAGCAGAGACGCGACGGCCGGAGACACCGGGGAGCTGTTTTTT	CASRDATAGDTGELFF	-	TRBV9	TRBJ2-2	-
TGCGCCAGCAGCCAAGATGTCGGGGTGGAGACCCAGTACTTC	CASSQDVGVETQYF	-	TRBV4-3	TRBJ2-5	-
TGTGCCAGCAGTAACGCGCAAGGCCCCACCTACGAGCAGTACTTC	CASSNAQGPTYEQYF	-	TRBV6-1	TRBJ2-7	-
TGTGCCAGCACCCAGGGACAGGGGGCGCTTGAGCAGTACTTC	CASTQGQGALEQYF	TRBD1	TRBV7-2	TRBJ2-7	-
TGTGCCAGCAGTACGCCCCAGGGTTCGGGCAATCAGCCCCAGCATTTT	CASSTPQGSGNQPQHF	-	TRBV28	TRBJ1-5	-
TGTGCCAGCAGCCCGACTGGGGGCTCCTACAATGAGCAGTTCTTC	CASSPTGGSYNEQFF	-	TRBV9	TRBJ2-1	-
TGCGCCAGCAGCTTGGAAGAGGCTGGCTACACCTTC	CASSLEEAGYTF	-	TRBV5-1	TRBJ1-2	-
TGTGCCATCAGTGAGGGGGTTGGTATCTATGGCTACACCTTC	CAISEGVGIYGYTF	-	TRBV10-3	TRBJ1-2	-
TGCGCCAGCAGCCCCGGGACACTAAACACTGAAGCTTTCTTT	CASSPGTLNTEAFF	-	TRBV5-1	TRBJ1-1	few
TGCGCCAGCAGCCAAATCGGTTCAGATACGCAGTATTTT	CASSQIGSDTQYF	-	TRBV4-3	TRBJ2-3	-
TGTGCCTGGAGGGGGGTACGATCATCTAACACTGAAGCTTTCTTT	CAWRGVRSSNTEAFF	-	TRBV30	TRBJ1-1	-
TGCGCCAGCAGCTTGGGGGGTGGTCACGAAAAACTGTTTTTT	CASSLGGGHEKLFF	-	TRBV5-1	TRBJ1-4	-
TGTGCCAGCAGCTTCGGCCAGGGCGGTCAGCCCCAGCATTTT	CASSFGQGGQPQHF	-	TRBV7-9	TRBJ1-5	few
TGTGCCAGTAGTCCTAGGAGGGACTACGAGCAGTACTTC	CASSPRRDYEQYF	-	TRBV19	TRBJ2-7	-
TGTGCCAGTAGCAACCGGGACGGATCCTACGAGCAGTACTTC	CASSNRDGSYEQYF	-	TRBV19	TRBJ2-7	-
TGTGCCAGCAGCGCCGGGACTAGCGAGTTCTTC	CASSAGTSEFF	TRBD2	TRBV7-9	TRBJ2-1	-
TGTGCCAGCAGCCCAAGTGAGAACCCCTACGAGCAGTACTTC	CASSPSENPYEQYF	-	TRBV11-3	TRBJ2-7	-
TGTGCCAGCAGTTTTACAGGGGAGGCAGATACGCAGTATTTT	CASSFTGEADTQYF	-	TRBV6-6	TRBJ2-3	-
TGTGCCTGGAGCTTAGCGGGGGGCTACGAGCAGTACTTC	CAWSLAGGYEQYF	TRBD2	TRBV30	TRBJ2-7	-
TGCGCCAGCAGTCCCGGACTAACCGGTTCTGAAAAACTGTTTTTT	CASSPGLTGSEKLFF	-	TRBV23-1	TRBJ1-4	-
TGTGCCAGCAGCTACGGGACAGGGGTTTATCAGCCCCAGCATTTT	CASSYGTGVYQPQHF	TRBD1	TRBV7-2	TRBJ1-5	-
TGCGCCAGCAGCTTGCCCCAGGGAGGCCCCCTGGGGGAGACCCAGTACTTC	CASSLPQGGPLGETQYF	-	TRBV5-1	TRBJ2-5	-
TGCGCCAGCAGCTCTTTCCGACAACCGAACACTGAAGCTTTCTTT	CASSSFRQPNTEAFF	-	TRBV5-1	TRBJ1-1	-
TGTGCCAGCAGTGATTCGGGGTATGGCTCCCAGCATTTT	CASSDSGYGSQHF	-	TRBV6-1	TRBJ1-5	-
TGTGCCAGCAACTGGGCAGGGGGCCACGAGCAGTACTTC	CASNWAGGHEQYF	TRBD1	TRBV5-6	TRBJ2-7	-
TGCGCCAGCAGCTTGTCCGCAGGGGGCCTCGAGCAGTACTTC	CASSLSAGGLEQYF	TRBD1	TRBV5-1	TRBJ2-7	-
TGTGCCAGCAGTTACTCGGGACAGGGAGTGCGCGGGACCCAGTACTTC	CASSYSGQGVRGTQYF	TRBD1	TRBV6-5	TRBJ2-5	-
TGCAGCGTTGAAGAAGGGAGGGCAGGGGACTACAATGAGCAGTTCTTC	CSVEEGRAGDYNEQFF	-	TRBV29-1	TRBJ2-1	-
TGTGCCAGCAGCCTGGACAGGGGAGGTTCACCCCTCCACTTT	CASSLDRGGSPLHF	TRBD1	TRBV28	TRBJ1-6	-
TGTGCCAGCGGAGAGAGGGGGCCCACTAATGAAAAACTGTTTTTT	CASGERGPTNEKLFF	TRBD1	TRBV19	TRBJ1-4	-
TGTGCCAGCATCATAGATGGTTACAATGAGCAGTTCTTC	CASIIDGYNEQFF	-	TRBV6-6	TRBJ2-1	-
TGTGCCAGCAGCGAACAACAGGGGGCGAGGTACGAGCAGTACTTC	CASSEQQGARYEQYF	TRBD1	TRBV11-2	TRBJ2-7	once
TGTGCCAGCAGTTCCGCCGGGACAGGGGGCAGCTATGGCTACACCTTC	CASSSAGTGGSYGYTF	TRBD1	TRBV25-1	TRBJ1-2	-
TGTGCCAGCAGCGACCGGACAGACTATGGCTACACCTTC	CASSDRTDYGYTF	-	TRBV9	TRBJ1-2	few
TGTGCCATCAGTGAGCCGGAGAGCTCCTACAATGAGCAGTTCTTC	CAISEPESSYNEQFF	-	TRBV10-3	TRBJ2-1	few
TGCAGTGCTTTAACGGTACCTACGCAGTATTTT	CSALTVPTQYF	-	TRBV20-1	TRBJ2-3	-
TGTGCCAGCAGCGACATGGAGGACACTGAAGCTTTCTTT	CASSDMEDTEAFF	-	TRBV7-6	TRBJ1-1	few
TGCAGCGCGATTGGGACGAACACTGAAGCTTTCTTT	CSAIGTNTEAFF	-	TRBV29-1	TRBJ1-1	few
TGTGCCAGCAGCTTGGCCGGTGGGACACTCTACGAGCAGTACTTC	CASSLAGGTLYEQYF	-	TRBV5-6	TRBJ2-7	-
TGTGCCTGGAGTCTGGACAGATCCTTCACTGAAGCTTTCTTT	CAWSLDRSFTEAFF	-	TRBV30	TRBJ1-1	-
TGCGCCAGCAGTTGGACCGGACAGGGAGGTAATTCACCCCTCCACTTT	CASSWTGQGGNSPLHF	TRBD1	TRBV5-1	TRBJ1-6	-
TGTGCCAGCCTCGGGACTCGCAATCAGCCCCAGCATTTT	CASLGTRNQPQHF	-	TRBV6-1	TRBJ1-5	-
TGTGCCAGCGGCCCAGGTACGGAGACCCAGTACTTC	CASGPGTETQYF	-	TRBV6-5	TRBJ2-5	once
TGTGCCAGCAGCCCGGACTATATTGATGAAAAACTGTTTTTT	CASSPDYIDEKLFF	-	TRBV11-2	TRBJ1-4	-
TGCGCCAGCAGCTTGGTGCGGCGGGAAGGGAATGAGCAGTTCTTC	CASSLVRREGNEQFF	-	TRBV5-1	TRBJ2-1	-
TGTGCCAGCAGCCCTAGAGGCCCTACGCAGTATTTT	CASSPRGPTQYF	-	TRBV5-5	TRBJ2-3	-